The 18 T cell receptor beta chains given below trace back to one sample, sequenced in a study of T cell responses to AZD1222 COVID-19 vaccine. Repertoires were generated with immunoSEQ multiplex PCR, while TCRdb's copy carries only in-frame clones and drops some. Of more than 150,000 clones listed, 90% to 95% are singletons. Sequences were derived from peripheral blood, sampled 28 days after the second AZD1222 dose. These TCRs come from an adult who received the AZD1222 COVID-19 vaccine.

On this clone: The germline gene is not matched at one end of the junction; a read error may be the cause. The chain joins TRBV6-5 to TRBJ1-3; D uncertain. The CDR3 sequence is 15 residues long. Germline CDR1 reads MNHEY; CDR2 reads SVGAGI. Here the CDR3 reads CASSSALESGSTIYF. DNA for the CDR3: TGTGCCAGCAGTTCCGCCTTAGAATCTGGAAGCACCATATATTTT.

This rearrangement joins TRBV11-2 to TRBJ1-1; maybe TRBD1 (5 bases). The ends were cut back, 2 bases at V and 11 bases at J, with 15 bases in the middle. The CDR3 is 13 amino acids. Germline V gene sequence: CDR1 SGHAT, CDR2 FQNNGV. In DNA form, the CDR3 reads TGTGCCAGCAGCTTATGGTTAGGGGCGGGGGCTTTCTTT. Residues: CASSLWLGAGAFF.

This sequence joins TRBV6-5 and TRBJ1-1, with 7 bases matching TRBD1. This CDR3 comprises 14 residues. Looked up from germline, CDR1 is MNHEY and CDR2 is SVGAGI. The junction had 7 bases not matched to a gene; V was cut back by 8 bases and J by 1 base. The CDR3 protein is CASGKQGPNTEAFF. For the CDR3, the DNA is TGTGCCAGCGGGAAACAGGGGCCGAACACTGAAGCTTTCTTT.

The chain combines TRBV11-2 with TRBJ2-3; the D call may be TRBD1 or TRBD2 (5 bases each). V lost 5 bases, J lost 3 bases, and 18 bases lay in between. The CDR3 runs 16 residues. In germline, CDR1 is SGHAT, CDR2 FQNNGV. CDR3 DNA: TGTGCCAGCAGCGACCTGCCCGGGACGAAAACAGATACGCAGTATTTT. This codes for CASSDLPGTKTDTQYF.

The V gene is TRBV9, the J gene TRBJ1-6; D is ambiguous. Germline values: CDR1 SGDLS, CDR2 YYNGEE. V was clipped by 3 bases and J by 9 bases, with 19 bases between them. The CDR3 totals 16 residues. The CDR3 is CASSAKGPPDGSPLHF. CDR3 coding DNA: TGTGCCAGCAGCGCTAAGGGCCCACCGGACGGTTCACCCCTCCACTTT.

This clone was seen once. V is TRBV10-3 and J is TRBJ2-5; weak D call: TRBD2 (6 bases). V was cut by 4 bases and J by 0 bases, with 6 bases left in between. This CDR3 is built from 13 residues. Germline V lookup: CDR1 ENHRY, CDR2 SYGVKD. The CDR3 DNA is TGTGCCATCAGTGGGGACTACCAAGAGACCCAGTACTTC. Protein product: CAISGDYQETQYF.

This chain connects TRBV12-2 to TRBJ1-1; whether TRBD1, the table's D call, matches the DNA was not checked. TRBV12-2 is shown as a pseudogene. The CDR3 runs 17 residues. This CDR3 reads CASRPARNRGIGTEAFF. The DNA of the CDR3 is TGTGCAAGTCGCCCAGCCCGGAATAGGGGTATTGGCACTGAAGCTTTCTTT.

This sequence joins TRBV27 and TRBJ2-7, with a possible D match to TRBD2 (6 bases). Looked up from germline, CDR1 is MNHEY and CDR2 is SMNVEV (reference sequence). V dropped 0 bases and J dropped 5 bases, with 14 bases sitting between them. The CDR3 is 15 amino acids. The CDR3 protein is CASSLSWDLPHEQYF. CDR3 nucleotides: TGTGCCAGCAGTTTATCGTGGGACTTACCTCACGAGCAGTACTTC.

This rearrangement joins TRBV19 to TRBJ1-2, with D maybe TRBD1 (6 bases). V lost 5 bases to trimming and J lost 4 bases, with 17 bases between them. This CDR3 has 15 amino acids. The germline V gene encodes CDR1 LNHDA and CDR2 SQIVND (reference sequence). In DNA form, the CDR3 reads TGTGCCAGTAGTGCCCGACGGGGGGCCGGCTATGGCTACACCTTC. Its protein product is CASSARRGAGYGYTF.

V and J are TRBV20-1 and TRBJ2-1; D unresolved. Germline CDR1 reads DFQATT; CDR2 reads SNEGSKA (reference sequence). The CDR3 loop spans 10 amino acids. V shed 3 bases and J shed 4 bases, with 1 base lying between them. CDR3 coding DNA: TGCAGTGCTAGTTACAATGAGCAGTTCTTC. Translated, it gives CSASYNEQFF.

In this sample, this clone turned up once. The CDR3 reads CASSLLRGSGNTIYF. In nucleotides, the CDR3 is TGTGCCAGCAGCTTATTGCGGGGCTCAGGAAACACCATATATTTT. V is TRBV11-3 and J is TRBJ1-3; maybe TRBD1 (5 bases). From germline, CDR1 is SGHNT and CDR2 YENEEA. The CDR3 is made up of 15 amino acids. With 2 bases removed from V and 4 bases from J, the gap between germline ends came to 12 bases.

The chain recombines TRBV28 with TRBJ1-1; TRBD1 might be the D (5 bases). This CDR3 is 14 amino acids long. With 4 bases removed from V and 5 bases from J, the gap between germline ends came to 14 bases. CDR1 and CDR2 (germline): MDHEN, SYDVKM. CDR3 DNA: TGTGCCAGCAGTTACGGGGGTATTGGTACTGAAGCTTTCTTT. This encodes CASSYGGIGTEAFF.

The chain is built from TRBV15 and TRBJ1-4; TRBD1 matches 8 bases. This CDR3 has 18 amino acids. V dropped 1 base and J dropped 1; count of bases not matched to a gene: 8. Germline V gene sequence: CDR1 LNHNV, CDR2 YYDKDF (reference sequence). Here the CDR3 DNA reads TGTGCCACCAGCAGAGGGGCAGGGGGCGCGAAAACTAATGAAAAACTGTTTTTT. Translated, it gives CATSRGAGGAKTNEKLFF.

V is TRBV7-9 and J is TRBJ1-1; D unresolved. V was cut by 5 bases and J by 0 bases, with 10 bases left in between. Looked up from germline, CDR1 is SEHNR and CDR2 is FQNEAQ (reference sequence). The CDR3 totals 14 residues. CDR3 bases: TGTGCCAGCAGCCAACCGAGGATGAACACTGAAGCTTTCTTT. It translates to CASSQPRMNTEAFF.

As DNA, the CDR3 is TGTGCCAGCAGCGTACTGACTAGCGGGATTCCGATCACAGATACGCAGTATTTT. Amino acids: CASSVLTSGIPITDTQYF. V and J are TRBV9 and TRBJ2-3; 11 positions match TRBD2. The germline V gene encodes CDR1 SGDLS and CDR2 YYNGEE. The V gene end was trimmed by 1 base and the J gene end by 2 bases; junction bases not matched to a gene: 9. The CDR3 contains 18 residues.

CDR3 bases: TGTGCCAGCAGCTTAGACCCCGGCAGGGAAAATGGCTACACCTTC. This codes for CASSLDPGRENGYTF. This rearrangement joins TRBV7-2 to TRBJ1-2; D is perhaps TRBD1 (5 bases). Germline CDR1 is SGHTA and CDR2 is FQGNSA. The CDR3 sequence is 15 residues long. Trimming shortened V by 1 base and J by 6 bases, and 15 bases separated the two germline ends.

V is TRBV7-2 and J is TRBJ1-2, with D possibly matching TRBD1 (6 bases). V was shortened by 5 bases and J by 5 bases, with 18 bases between the two germline ends. Looked up from germline, CDR1 is SGHTA and CDR2 is FQGNSA. The CDR3 sequence is 15 residues long. In DNA, the CDR3 is TGTGCCAGCAGCCGGGGGGGCGAAGTGGCTTATGGCTACACCTTC. It specifies CASSRGGEVAYGYTF.

V and J are TRBV2 and TRBJ1-6, with 9 nucleotides matching TRBD1. Germline V lookup: CDR1 SNHLY, CDR2 FYNNEI. J was trimmed by 7 bases and V by 5 bases; bases with no gene match: 9. The CDR3 is made up of 16 amino acids. CDR3 bases: TGTGCCAGCAGTATACAGGGGGCGTTGGTGAATTCACCCCTCCACTTT. This codes for CASSIQGALVNSPLHF.